This T cell receptor (beta chain) derives from a study of regulatory T cells in long-lasting Graves disease. This CDR3 is built from 15 residues. Germline CDR1 and CDR2: LNHDA and SQIVND (reference sequence). Trimming took off 3 bases at V and 0 bases at J, with 12 bases between the two ends. Time point denoted: newly diagnosed GD, antithyroid drugs for less than 3 months. Generation of the TCR library employed RNA extracted from PBMCs. This clonotype was observed a handful of times. According to the study, TCR beta libraries were built with iRepertoire HTBI primers and CDR3-region Arm-PCR. From the multiplex PCR reads, TCRdb called clonotypes with MiXCR, one entry per CDR3 protein. The table lists 620,000 or so distinct CDR3 sequences, approximately 15% of them singletons. In addition, the sample was reused for a study of T cells in Graves' hyperthyroidism and ophthalmopathy. Per that study: Aged 18 to 65, the patients had hyperthyroidism that was newly diagnosed and had lasted under 2 months. Researchers ran a first-round RT-PCR on the TCR CDR3 using the HTBI primer set.

The specimen comprised peripheral blood mononuclear cells (PBMCs), sampled at new diagnosis, from a patient treated with antithyroid drugs. The rearrangement joins TRBV19 to TRBJ2-7; TRBD2 might be the D (6 bases). The receptor comes from a woman under 40 with Graves disease. CDR3 DNA sequence: TGTGCCAGTAGTATTGAGCGGGTAGGCTCCTACGAGCAGTACTTC. Protein sequence: CASSIERVGSYEQYF. Full variable domain (outside the CDR3, taken from reference TRBV19 and TRBJ2-7): DGGITQSPKYLFRKEGQNVTLSCEQNLNHDAMYWYRQDPGQGLRLIYYSQIVNDFQKGDIAEGYSVSREKKESFPLTVTSAQKNPTAFYLCASSIERVGSYEQYFGPGTRLTVT.